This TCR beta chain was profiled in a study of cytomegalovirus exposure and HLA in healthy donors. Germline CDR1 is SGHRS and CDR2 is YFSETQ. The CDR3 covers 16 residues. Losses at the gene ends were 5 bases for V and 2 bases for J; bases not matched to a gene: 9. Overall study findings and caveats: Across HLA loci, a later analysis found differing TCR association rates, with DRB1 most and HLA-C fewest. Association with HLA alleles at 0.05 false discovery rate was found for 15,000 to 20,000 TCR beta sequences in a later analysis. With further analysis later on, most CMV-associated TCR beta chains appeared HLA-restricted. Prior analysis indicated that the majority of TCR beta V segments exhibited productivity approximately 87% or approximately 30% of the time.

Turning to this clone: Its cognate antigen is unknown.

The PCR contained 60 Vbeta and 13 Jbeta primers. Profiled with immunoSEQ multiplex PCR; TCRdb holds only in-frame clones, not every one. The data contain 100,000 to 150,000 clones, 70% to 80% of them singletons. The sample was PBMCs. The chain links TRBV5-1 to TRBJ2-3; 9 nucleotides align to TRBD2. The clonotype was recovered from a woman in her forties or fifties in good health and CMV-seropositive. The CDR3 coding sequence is TGCGCCAGCAGTTTCGGCGGGGGGGGACTCACAGATACGCAGTATTTT. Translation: CASSFGGGGLTDTQYF.